These 9 T cell receptor beta chains were sequenced from one sample in a study of T cells in Graves' hyperthyroidism and ophthalmopathy. Amplification of TCR beta CDR3 regions used RNA as the template. An initial round of RT-PCR targeting the TCR CDR3 relied on the HTBI primer set. TCRdb ran MiXCR on the multiplex PCR reads and lists one entry per CDR3 protein. The sample contains hundreds of thousands of distinct CDR3 sequences, 15% to 18% of which appear only once. The sample comprised blood. The receptors here all came from a woman under 30 with Graves' hyperthyroidism.

Ten or more counts support this clonotype. This chain connects TRBV4-1 to TRBJ2-7; no firm D call. V lost 0 bases and J lost 3, with 12 bases in between. The CDR3 length is 15 residues. In germline, CDR1 is MGHRA, CDR2 YSYEKL. This CDR3 is CASSQDLADFYEQYF. Written as DNA, the CDR3 is TGCGCCAGCAGCCAAGATCTGGCAGATTTCTACGAGCAGTACTTC.

The rearrangement links TRBV6-2 or TRBV6-3 to TRBJ1-1, with D uncertain. The CDR3 loop spans 14 amino acids. CDR1 MNHEY and CDR2 SVGEGT come from the germline V gene. With 6 bases removed from V and 3 bases from J, the gap between germline ends came to 14 bases. In nucleotides, the CDR3 is TGTGCCAGCAGCCCAAACAGTGGGGACACTGAAGCTTTCTTT. Translated, it gives CASSPNSGDTEAFF.

This clonotype was detected ten times or more. The chain joins TRBV19 to TRBJ2-7, with D possibly matching TRBD1 (6 bases). Germline CDR1 is LNHDA and CDR2 is SQIVND (reference sequence). Trimming pared 8 bases from V and 2 bases from J, leaving 13 bases between. This CDR3 region has 13 residues. The DNA of the CDR3 is TGTGCCAGTTCGAGACAGGTGACCTACGAGCAGTACTTC. This translates into CASSRQVTYEQYF.

In its sample, this clonotype was seen a few times. Germline and junction disagree at one end, which may indicate a read error. This chain links TRBV18 with TRBJ2-2, with 7 bases aligning to TRBD2. This CDR3 is 16 amino acids long. The germline CDR1 and CDR2 sequences are KGHSH and LQKENI. As DNA, the CDR3 is TGTACCAGCTCACCCCGAGCGGGGCGCGACACCGGGGAGCTGTTTTTT. Its translation: CTSSPRAGRDTGELFF.

In its sample, this clonotype was seen once. This chain links TRBV4-2 with TRBJ1-1; tentative D call: TRBD1 (5 bases). The CDR3 is 14 residues long. With 1 base removed from V and 4 bases from J, the gap between germline ends came to 10 bases. Per germline, CDR1 LGHNA and CDR2 YNFKEQ. CDR3 in DNA: TGTGCCAGCAGCCAAGTAGGGGCCGGCACTGAAGCTTTCTTT. It is translated as CASSQVGAGTEAFF.

The sample holds many counts of this clonotype. The gene calls are TRBV7-2 and TRBJ2-2; perhaps D is TRBD1 or TRBD2 (5 bases each). The CDR3 has 15 residues. CDR1 SGHTA and CDR2 FQGNSA come from the germline V gene. Trimming stripped 2 bases from V and 3 bases from J, with 10 bases between. CDR3 loop: CASSLRGMDTGELFF. The CDR3 DNA reads TGTGCCAGCAGCTTACGGGGCATGGACACCGGGGAGCTGTTTTTT. The variable domain in full, with the rest retrieved from reference TRBV7-2 and TRBJ2-2, is GAGVSQSPSNKVTEKGKDVELRCDPISGHTALYWYRQSLGQGLEFLIYFQGNSAPDKSGLPSDRFSAERTGGSVSTLTIQRTQQEDSAVYLCASSLRGMDTGELFFGEGSRLTVL.

This clonotype occurred many times. The V call is TRBV11-2, the J call TRBJ1-2, with 7 bases lining up with TRBD1. The V segment lost 1 base and the J segment 5 bases; nucleotides outside the gene matches: 7. This CDR3 has 15 amino acids. CDR1 and CDR2 from the germline V gene are SGHAT and FQNNGV. CDR3 loop: CASSLAGTDFYGYTF. CDR3 coding DNA: TGTGCCAGCAGCTTAGCCGGGACAGACTTTTATGGCTACACCTTC. Looking up the rest from reference TRBV11-2 and TRBJ1-2 gives the full variable domain: EAGVAQSPRYKIIEKRQSVAFWCNPISGHATLYWYQQILGQGPKLLIQFQNNGVVDDSQLPKDRFSAERLKGVDSTLKIQPAKLEDSAVYLCASSLAGTDFYGYTFGSGTRLTVV.

This clonotype was detected a few times. The rearrangement uses TRBV2 and TRBJ2-7; D gene ambiguous. The CDR3 runs 12 residues. Trimming took off 3 bases at V and 6 bases at J, with 9 bases between the two ends. The germline V gene has CDR1 SNHLY and CDR2 FYNNEI. The CDR3 protein is CASSDGGSEQYF. The CDR3 DNA follows: TGTGCCAGCAGTGACGGTGGCTCCGAGCAGTACTTC.

This clonotype was detected ten times or more. CDR3 sequence (DNA): TGTGCCAGCAGTTTACTCTTAAGGACGGACGACTTGAGCAATCAGCCCCAGCATTTT. It translates to CASSLLLRTDDLSNQPQHF. The chain uses TRBV28 and TRBJ1-5; no clear D. The V end lost 2 bases, the J end lost 1 base, and 21 bases lay between the germline ends. The CDR3 totals 19 residues. Germline CDR1 MDHEN, CDR2 SYDVKM. The variable domain in full, completed from reference TRBV28 and TRBJ1-5, reads DVKVTQSSRYLVKRTGEKVFLECVQDMDHENMFWYRQDPGLGLRLIYFSYDVKMKEKGDIPEGYSVSREKKERFSLILESASTNQTSMYLCASSLLLRTDDLSNQPQHFGDGTRLSIL.